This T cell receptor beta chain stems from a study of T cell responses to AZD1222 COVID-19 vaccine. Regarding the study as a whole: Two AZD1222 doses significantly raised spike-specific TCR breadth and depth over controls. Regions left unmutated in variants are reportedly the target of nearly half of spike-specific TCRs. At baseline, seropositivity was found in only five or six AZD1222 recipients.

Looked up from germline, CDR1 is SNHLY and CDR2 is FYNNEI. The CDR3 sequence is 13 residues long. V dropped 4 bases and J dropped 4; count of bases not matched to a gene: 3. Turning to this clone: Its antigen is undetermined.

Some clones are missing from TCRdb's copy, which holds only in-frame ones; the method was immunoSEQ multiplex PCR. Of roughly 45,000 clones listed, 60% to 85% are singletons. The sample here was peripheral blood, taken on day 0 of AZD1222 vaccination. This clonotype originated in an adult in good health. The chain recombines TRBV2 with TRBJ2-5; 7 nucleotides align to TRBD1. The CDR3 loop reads CASSGPGGETQYF. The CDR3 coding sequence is TGTGCCAGCAGTGGGCCAGGGGGAGAGACCCAGTACTTC.